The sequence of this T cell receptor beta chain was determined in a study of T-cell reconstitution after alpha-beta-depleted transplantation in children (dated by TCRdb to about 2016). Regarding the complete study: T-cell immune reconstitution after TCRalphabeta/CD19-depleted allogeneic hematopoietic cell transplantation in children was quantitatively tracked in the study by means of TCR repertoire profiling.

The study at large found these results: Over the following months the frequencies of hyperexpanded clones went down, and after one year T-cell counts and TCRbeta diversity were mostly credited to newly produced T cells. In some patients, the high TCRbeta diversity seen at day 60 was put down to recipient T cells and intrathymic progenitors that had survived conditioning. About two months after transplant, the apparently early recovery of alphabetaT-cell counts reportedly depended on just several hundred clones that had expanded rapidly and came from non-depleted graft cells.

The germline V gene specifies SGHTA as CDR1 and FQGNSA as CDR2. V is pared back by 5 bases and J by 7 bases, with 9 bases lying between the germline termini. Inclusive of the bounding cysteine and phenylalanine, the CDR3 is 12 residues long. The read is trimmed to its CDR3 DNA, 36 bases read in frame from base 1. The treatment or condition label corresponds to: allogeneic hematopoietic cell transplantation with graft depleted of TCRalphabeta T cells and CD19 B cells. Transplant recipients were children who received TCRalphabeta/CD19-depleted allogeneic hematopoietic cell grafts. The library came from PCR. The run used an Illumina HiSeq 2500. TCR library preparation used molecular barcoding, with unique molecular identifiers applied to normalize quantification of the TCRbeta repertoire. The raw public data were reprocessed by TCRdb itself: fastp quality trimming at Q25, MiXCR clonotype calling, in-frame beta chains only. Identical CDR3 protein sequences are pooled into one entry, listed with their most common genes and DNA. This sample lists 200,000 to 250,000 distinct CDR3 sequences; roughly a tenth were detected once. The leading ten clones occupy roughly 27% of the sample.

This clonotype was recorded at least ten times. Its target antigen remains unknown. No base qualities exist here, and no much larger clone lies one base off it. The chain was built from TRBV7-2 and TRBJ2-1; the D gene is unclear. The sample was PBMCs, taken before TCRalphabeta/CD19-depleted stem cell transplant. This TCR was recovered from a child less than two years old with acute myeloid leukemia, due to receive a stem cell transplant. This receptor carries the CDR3 CASSPLRNEQFF. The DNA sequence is TGTGCCAGCAGCCCATTAAGGAATGAGCAGTTCTTC.